These 17 T cell receptor beta chains originate from one sample sequenced in a study of CD8 T cells in Susac syndrome. With random hexamers, reverse transcription was performed on about 0.45 to 1 ug of RNA. TCRdb used MiXCR to reprocess the immunoSEQ multiplex PCR reads, holding one entry per CDR3 protein. The table records some 300,000 distinct CDR3 sequences, approximately 85% of them present only once. The sample taken for sequencing was CD8+ T cells from PBMCs. Receptor source: a human donor with multiple sclerosis.

The chain carries TRBV28 and TRBJ2-7; 9 nucleotides match TRBD1. V lost 1 base and J lost 6; bases outside the gene matches: 4. The CDR3 has 14 residues. Germline CDR1 and CDR2: MDHEN and SYDVKM. The CDR3 bases are TGTGCCAGCAGTTTATACAGGGGGCTAGGCGAGCAGTACTTC. It encodes CASSLYRGLGEQYF.

The chain recombines TRBV6-2 or TRBV6-3 with TRBJ1-3, with D unresolved. Deletions cut 6 bases from V and 0 bases from J, with 21 bases between. Germline V gene data show CDR1 as MNHEY and CDR2 as SVGEGT. The CDR3 totals 18 residues. The CDR3 spells CASSRYGRTESSGNTIYF. The CDR3, as DNA: TGTGCCAGCAGCCGATACGGACGGACGGAGAGCTCTGGAAACACCATATATTTT.

This sequence joins TRBV4-3 and TRBJ2-7, with TRBD2 matching over 7 bases. The CDR3 extends over 18 amino acids. Trimming at V came to 1 base and at J to 0 bases, leaving 12 bases not matched to a gene. Germline V gene sequence: CDR1 LGHNA, CDR2 YSLEER. In DNA form, the CDR3 reads TGCGCCAGCAGCCAAGGGCTCCTAGCGGAGTTGAGCTCCTACGAGCAGTACTTC. It is translated as CASSQGLLAELSSYEQYF.

The rearrangement uses TRBV27 and TRBJ2-1; 7 bases agree with TRBD1. The CDR3 extends over 13 amino acids. Trimming took 6 bases from V and 9 from J; bases not matched to a gene: 8. Per germline, CDR1 MNHEY and CDR2 SMNVEV (reference sequence). CDR3 amino acids: CASSLDRAGEQFF. The DNA of the CDR3 is TGTGCCAGCAGCCTTGACAGGGCGGGTGAGCAGTTCTTC.

CDR3 region: CASSFGRTNEQFF. The CDR3 DNA reads TGTGCCAGCAGCTTCGGGAGGACGAATGAGCAGTTCTTC. This chain links TRBV7-3 with TRBJ2-1, with TRBD2 identical over 7 bases. This CDR3 region has 13 residues. V lost 3 bases to trimming and J lost 7 bases; unmatched junction nucleotides: 3. Germline CDR1 and CDR2: SGHTA and FQGTGA.

This rearrangement joins TRBV21-1 to TRBJ2-7; the table's TRBD2 call for D was not verified on the DNA. TRBV21-1 is assigned pseudogene status. The CDR3 consists of 18 residues. CDR3 protein: CASSKGATSGGNTYEQYF. For the CDR3, the DNA is TGTGCCAGCAGCAAAGGGGCAACTAGCGGGGGCAATACCTACGAGCAGTACTTC.

This clonotype came up once. The chain combines TRBV10-1 with TRBJ2-1, with TRBD2 as a possible D gene (5 bases). The CDR3 has 16 residues. CDR1 and CDR2 (germline): WNHNN, SYGVQD (reference sequence). V was trimmed by 0 bases and J by 2 bases, leaving 11 bases between them. CDR3 amino acids: CASSESGVAPYNEQFF. CDR3 nucleotides: TGCGCCAGCAGTGAGTCTGGGGTAGCGCCCTACAATGAGCAGTTCTTC.

This clonotype has only a few counts. This chain connects TRBV19 to TRBJ2-2; D unclear. The CDR3 is 12 amino acids. CDR1 LNHDA and CDR2 SQIVND come from the germline V gene (reference sequence). Trimming took off 6 bases at V and 0 bases at J, with 2 bases between the two ends. The CDR3, as DNA: TGTGCCAGTAGGCCGAACACCGGGGAGCTGTTTTTT. It codes for CASRPNTGELFF.

CDR3 bases: TGTGCCAGCAGACAGGGGTCCATCCAAGAGACCCAGTACTTC. Its translation is CASRQGSIQETQYF. The chain is built from TRBV6-1 and TRBJ2-5, with TRBD1 identical over 7 bases. Per germline, CDR1 MNHNS and CDR2 SASEGT. This CDR3 is 14 amino acids long. Germline trimming cut 6 bases from V and 1 base from J; bases unmatched to any gene: 5.

This chain connects TRBV28 to TRBJ2-7, with 9 bases aligning to TRBD2. Germline CDR1 MDHEN, CDR2 SYDVKM. With V trimmed by 5 bases and J by 5 bases, 10 bases remained unmatched. The CDR3 covers 15 residues. CDR3: CASSPTREGRHEQYF. As DNA, the CDR3 is TGTGCCAGCAGTCCTACGCGGGAGGGCCGCCACGAGCAGTACTTC.

The gene calls are TRBV4-3 and TRBJ2-1, with D perhaps matching TRBD1 or TRBD2 (5 bases each). Trimming removed 0 bases from V and 8 bases from J, with 17 bases in between. The CDR3 totals 16 residues. The germline gives CDR1 LGHNA, CDR2 YSLEER. CDR3 sequence: CASSQERLRVEDEQFF. CDR3 coding DNA: TGCGCCAGCAGCCAAGAACGGCTCAGGGTGGAGGATGAGCAGTTCTTC.

The gene calls are TRBV6-2 or TRBV6-3 and TRBJ2-7; D might be TRBD1 (5 bases). This CDR3 has 13 amino acids. V lost 2 bases and J 2 bases, leaving 7 bases between the germline ends. CDR1 is MNHEY and CDR2 is SVGEGT in the germline V gene. The CDR3 here is CASSYDRPYEQYF. Here the CDR3 DNA reads TGTGCCAGCAGTTACGACAGACCCTACGAGCAGTACTTC.

This clonotype was counted a single time. The chain recombines TRBV6-2 or TRBV6-3 with TRBJ2-1, with 10 bases fitting TRBD2. After removal of 5 bases from V and 7 bases from J, the junction contained 11 bases not matched to a gene. The CDR3 contains 16 residues. From germline, CDR1 is MNHEY and CDR2 SVGEGT. The CDR3, as DNA: TGTGCCAGCAGTGCCAACCTAGCGGGAGAGAGTAATGAGCAGTTCTTC. Its protein is CASSANLAGESNEQFF.

The rearrangement joins TRBV28 to TRBJ1-5; the D gene is possibly TRBD1 (5 bases). The CDR3 length is 16 residues. Trimming took off 2 bases at V and 3 bases at J, with 14 bases between the two ends. Germline V gene data show CDR1 as MDHEN and CDR2 as SYDVKM. This CDR3 reads CASSLQPTGLNQPQHF. The DNA of the CDR3 is TGTGCCAGCAGTTTACAACCCACGGGACTCAATCAGCCCCAGCATTTT.

This chain joins TRBV29-1 and TRBJ2-2; D unresolved. The CDR3 runs 12 residues. CDR1 is SQVTM, CDR2 ANQGSEA, per germline. Trimming removed 4 bases from V and 3 bases from J, with 6 bases in between. CDR3 coding DNA: TGCAGCGTTGGTTTGGACACCGGGGAGCTGTTTTTT. Encoded protein: CSVGLDTGELFF.

The V and J genes are TRBV4-3 and TRBJ2-3; no reliable D call. Looked up from germline, CDR1 is LGHNA and CDR2 is YSLEER. CDR3 length equals 17 residues. Trimming took 4 bases from V and 1 from J, leaving 18 bases between them. The CDR3 protein is CASSPRGGGLGTDTQYF. As DNA, the CDR3 is TGCGCCAGCAGCCCGCGAGGCGGTGGGCTGGGCACAGATACGCAGTATTTT.

CDR3 amino acids: CASSQPTSPDYEKLFF. DNA of the CDR3: TGTGCCAGCAGTCAACCGACTTCACCGGATTATGAAAAACTGTTTTTT. The V and J genes are TRBV6-1 and TRBJ1-4; D is uncertain. The CDR3 has 16 amino acids. Germline V gene lookup returns CDR1 MNHNS and CDR2 SASEGT. V was cut by 5 bases and J by 6 bases, with 19 bases left in between.